This T cell receptor (beta chain) derives from a study of T cell responses to AZD1222 COVID-19 vaccine. The method was immunoSEQ multiplex PCR; TCRdb's version includes in-frame clones alone and lacks a portion of them. The table records 100,000 to 150,000 clones, around 93% of them present only once. CDR3 length equals 14 residues. The junction had 6 bases not matched to a gene; V was cut back by 4 bases and J by 4 bases. Germline V gives CDR1 SQVTM, CDR2 ANQGSEA. The chain combines TRBV29-1 with TRBJ1-5; 8 bases match TRBD1. The specimen was peripheral blood, collected on day 0 of AZD1222 vaccination. This TCR was sampled from an adult in good health. CDR3 nucleotide sequence: TGCAGCGTTGGGGCAGGGGGCGGGAATCAGCCCCAGCATTTT. Translation gives CSVGAGGGNQPQHF.